This T cell receptor beta chain appears in the sequencing data of a study of blood T cell repertoires in COVID-19. Whole-study context: Whether acute or convalescent, the COVID-19 samples came from the United States, Italy and Spain. Sources were T cells, B-cell-depleted T cells, or PBMCs; the material itself was cDNA or gDNA.

This clone was seen a handful of times. Germline V gene lookup returns CDR1 SGHRS and CDR2 YFSETQ. The CDR3 extends over 15 amino acids. V lost 3 bases and J lost 1; bases outside the gene matches: 3. The method was immunoSEQ multiplex PCR; TCRdb's version includes in-frame clones alone and lacks a portion of them. This repertoire shows about 100,000 clones, roughly 80% found once; its top ten account for more than 4%. The clonotype originates from a human donor in a cohort sampled during active COVID-19. The V gene is TRBV5-1, the J gene TRBJ2-5; 10 positions agree with TRBD1. Input material: peripheral blood. CDR3 amino acids: CASSSTGGSQETQYF. The CDR3 nucleotides are TGCGCCAGCAGCTCGACAGGGGGCAGCCAAGAGACCCAGTACTTC.